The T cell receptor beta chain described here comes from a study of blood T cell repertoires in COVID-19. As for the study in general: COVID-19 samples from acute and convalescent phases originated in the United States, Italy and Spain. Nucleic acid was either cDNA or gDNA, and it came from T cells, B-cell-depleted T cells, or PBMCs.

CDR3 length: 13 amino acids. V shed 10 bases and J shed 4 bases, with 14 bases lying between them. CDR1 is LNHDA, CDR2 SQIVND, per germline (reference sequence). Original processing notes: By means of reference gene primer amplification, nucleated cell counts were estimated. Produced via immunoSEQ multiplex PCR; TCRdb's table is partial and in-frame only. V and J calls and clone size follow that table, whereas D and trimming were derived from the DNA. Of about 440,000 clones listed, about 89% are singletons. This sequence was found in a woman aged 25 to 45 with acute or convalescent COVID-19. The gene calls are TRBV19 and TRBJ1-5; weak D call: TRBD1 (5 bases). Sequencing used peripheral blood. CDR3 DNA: TGTGCCACACAAGGGGCATCTAATCAGCCCCAGCATTTT. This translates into CATQGASNQPQHF.